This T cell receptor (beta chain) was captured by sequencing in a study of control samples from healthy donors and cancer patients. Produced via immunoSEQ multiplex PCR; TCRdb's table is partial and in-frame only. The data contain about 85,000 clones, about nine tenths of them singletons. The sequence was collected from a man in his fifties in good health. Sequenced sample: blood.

CDR3 coding DNA: TGTGCCAGCAGTGTGGACAGGGACCCTGAAGCTTTCTTT. Amino acids: CASSVDRDPEAFF. The chain couples TRBV12-3 or TRBV12-4 to TRBJ1-1; 8 nucleotides line up with TRBD1. V lost 5 bases to trimming and J lost 6 bases; unmatched junction nucleotides: 5. The CDR3 contains 13 residues.